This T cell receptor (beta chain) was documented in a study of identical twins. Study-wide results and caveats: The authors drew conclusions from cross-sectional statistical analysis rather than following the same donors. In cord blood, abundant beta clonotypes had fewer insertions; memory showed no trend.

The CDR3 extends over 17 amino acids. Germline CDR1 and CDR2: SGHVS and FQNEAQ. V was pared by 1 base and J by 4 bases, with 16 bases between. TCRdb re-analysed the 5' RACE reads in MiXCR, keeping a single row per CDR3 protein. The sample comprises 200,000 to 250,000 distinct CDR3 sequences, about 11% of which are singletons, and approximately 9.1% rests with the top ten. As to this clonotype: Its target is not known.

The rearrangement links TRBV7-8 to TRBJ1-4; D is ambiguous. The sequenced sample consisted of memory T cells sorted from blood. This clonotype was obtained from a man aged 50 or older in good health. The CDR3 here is CASSLGWSGRSNEKLFF. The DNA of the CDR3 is TGTGCCAGCAGCTTAGGGTGGAGTGGCAGAAGTAATGAAAAACTGTTTTTT.